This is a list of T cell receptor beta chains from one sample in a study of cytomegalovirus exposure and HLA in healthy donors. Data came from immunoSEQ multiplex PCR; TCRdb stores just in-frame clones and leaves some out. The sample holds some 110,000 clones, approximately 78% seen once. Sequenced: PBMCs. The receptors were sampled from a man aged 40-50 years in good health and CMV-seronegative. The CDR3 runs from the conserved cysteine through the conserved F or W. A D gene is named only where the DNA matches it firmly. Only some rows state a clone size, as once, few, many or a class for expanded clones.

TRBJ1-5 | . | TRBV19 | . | CASSIEGENQPQHF | TGTGCCAGTAGTATAGAGGGCGAAAATCAGCCCCAGCATTTT
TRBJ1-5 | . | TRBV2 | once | CASSEEGYQPQHF | TGTGCCAGCAGTGAGGAGGGTTATCAGCCCCAGCATTTT
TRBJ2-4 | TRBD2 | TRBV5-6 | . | CASSLARLANIQYF | TGTGCCAGCAGCTTGGCGAGACTAGCGAACATTCAGTACTTC
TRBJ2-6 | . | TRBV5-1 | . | CASRADGTSLSGANVLTF | TGCGCCAGCAGGGCTGACGGGACTTCCCTCTCTGGGGCCAACGTCCTGACTTTC
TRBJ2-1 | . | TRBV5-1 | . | CASSFAQENEQFF | TGCGCCAGCAGCTTCGCACAGGAGAATGAGCAGTTCTTC
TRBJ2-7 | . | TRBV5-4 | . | CASSRGQIPYEQYF | TGTGCCAGCAGCCGCGGACAGATACCCTACGAGCAGTACTTC
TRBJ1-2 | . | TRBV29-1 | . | CSVGPSGTHGYTF | TGCAGCGTAGGACCTTCCGGGACTCATGGCTACACCTTC
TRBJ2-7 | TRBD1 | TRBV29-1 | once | CSAQDRVTEQYF | TGCAGCGCTCAGGACAGGGTGACCGAGCAGTACTTC
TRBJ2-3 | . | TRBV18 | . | CASSSQGPGTDTQYF | TGTGCCAGCTCGTCACAGGGACCTGGCACAGATACGCAGTATTTT
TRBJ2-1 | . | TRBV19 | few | CASSIGGGVNEQFF | TGTGCCAGTAGTATAGGGGGCGGGGTCAATGAGCAGTTCTTC
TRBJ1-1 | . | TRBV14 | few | CASSHRGMNTEAFF | TGTGCCAGCAGCCATAGGGGAATGAACACTGAAGCTTTCTTT
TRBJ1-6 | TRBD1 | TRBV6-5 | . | CASSDRENSPLHF | TGTGCCAGCAGTGACAGGGAAAATTCACCCCTCCACTTT
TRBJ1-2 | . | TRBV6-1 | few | CASRAGESYGYTF | TGTGCCAGCAGGGCAGGGGAGAGCTATGGCTACACCTTC
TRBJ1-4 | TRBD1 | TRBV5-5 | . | CASGGTGFEKLFF | TGTGCCAGCGGCGGGACAGGGTTTGAAAAACTGTTTTTT
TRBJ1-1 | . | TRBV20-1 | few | CSARAQLEAFF | TGCAGTGCTAGGGCACAGCTTGAAGCTTTCTTT
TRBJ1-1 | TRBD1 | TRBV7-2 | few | CASSRDRGTEAFF | TGTGCCAGCAGTCGGGACAGGGGAACTGAAGCTTTCTTT
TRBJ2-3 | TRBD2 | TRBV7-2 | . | CASSLGLAGDTQYF | TGTGCCAGCAGCTTGGGACTAGCAGGAGATACGCAGTATTTT
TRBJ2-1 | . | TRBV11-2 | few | CASSFTGMIEQFF | TGTGCCAGCAGCTTTACAGGGATGATTGAGCAGTTCTTC
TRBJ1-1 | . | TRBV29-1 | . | CSVEQGGSLGAFF | TGCAGCGTTGAGCAAGGGGGATCCCTGGGAGCTTTCTTT
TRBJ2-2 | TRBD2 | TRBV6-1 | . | CAMLAGGTGELFF | TGCGCGATGCTAGCGGGGGGCACCGGGGAGCTGTTTTTT
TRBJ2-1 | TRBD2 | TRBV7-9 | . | CASSLITSGGNEQFF | TGTGCCAGCAGCTTGATAACTAGCGGTGGGAATGAGCAGTTCTTC
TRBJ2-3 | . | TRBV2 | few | CASSSGADTQYF | TGTGCCAGCAGTTCGGGGGCAGATACGCAGTATTTT
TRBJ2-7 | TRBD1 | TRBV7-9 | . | CASRLTGNEQYF | TGTGCCAGCAGGTTGACAGGGAACGAGCAGTACTTC
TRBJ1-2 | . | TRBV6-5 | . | CASSEAGNYGYTF | TGTGCCAGCAGTGAGGCAGGGAACTATGGCTACACCTTC
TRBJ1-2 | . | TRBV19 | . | CASSMTWQGTSYGYTF | TGTGCCAGTAGTATGACATGGCAGGGGACGAGCTATGGCTACACCTTC
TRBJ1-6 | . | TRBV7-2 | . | CASSPGSGVNSPLHF | TGTGCCAGCAGTCCCGGCTCCGGAGTTAATTCACCCCTCCACTTT
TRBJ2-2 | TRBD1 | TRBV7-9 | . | CASSSRDRYPGEPFF | TGTGCCAGCAGCTCCCGGGACAGGTACCCCGGGGAGCCGTTTTTT
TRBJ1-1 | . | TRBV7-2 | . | CATRVTGSNTEAFF | TGTGCCACGAGGGTAACAGGGAGTAACACTGAAGCTTTCTTT
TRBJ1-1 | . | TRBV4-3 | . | CASSQEQDTEAFF | TGCGCCAGCAGCCAAGAACAAGACACTGAAGCTTTCTTT
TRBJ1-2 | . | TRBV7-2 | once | CASSAGPYGYTF | TGTGCCAGCAGCGCAGGGCCCTATGGCTACACCTTC
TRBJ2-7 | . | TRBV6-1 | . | CASTRPGAYEQYF | TGTGCCAGCACTAGACCGGGGGCCTACGAGCAGTACTTC
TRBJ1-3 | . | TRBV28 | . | CASREGGNTIYF | TGTGCCAGCCGGGAGGGTGGAAACACCATATATTTT
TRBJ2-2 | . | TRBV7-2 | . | CASSLARDGGELFF | TGTGCCAGCAGCTTAGCCAGGGATGGCGGGGAGCTGTTTTTT
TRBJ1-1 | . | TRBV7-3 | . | CASSLQENTEAFF | TGTGCCAGCAGCTTACAGGAGAACACTGAAGCTTTCTTT
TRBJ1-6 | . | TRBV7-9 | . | CASSLGALNNSPLHF | TGTGCCAGCAGCTTAGGAGCCCTTAATAATTCACCCCTCCACTTT
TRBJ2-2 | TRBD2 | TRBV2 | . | CASNGGGRNTGELFF | TGTGCCAGCAATGGCGGGGGGCGGAACACCGGGGAGCTGTTTTTT
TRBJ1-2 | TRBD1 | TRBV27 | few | CASRQNRGPGYGYTF | TGTGCCAGCAGACAAAACAGGGGGCCCGGCTATGGCTACACCTTC
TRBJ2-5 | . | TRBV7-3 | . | CASSLESFQETQYF | TGTGCCAGCAGCTTAGAGTCCTTCCAAGAGACCCAGTACTTC
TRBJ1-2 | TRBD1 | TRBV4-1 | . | CASSPGQGSPYGYTF | TGCGCCAGCAGCCCCGGACAGGGATCCCCCTATGGCTACACCTTC
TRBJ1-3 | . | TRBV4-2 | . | CASSQVLGMSSGNTIYF | TGTGCCAGCAGCCAAGTCCTAGGCATGAGCTCTGGAAACACCATATATTTT
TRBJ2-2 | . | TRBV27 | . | CASSYLATGFTGELFF | TGTGCCAGCAGCTATCTAGCTACAGGGTTCACCGGGGAGCTGTTTTTT
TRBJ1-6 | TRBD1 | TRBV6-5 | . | CASSWGDRPSAPLHF | TGTGCCAGCAGTTGGGGGGACAGGCCCTCAGCACCCCTCCACTTT
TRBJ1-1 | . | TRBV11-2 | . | CASSVYGREAFF | TGTGCCAGCAGCGTATATGGCCGTGAAGCTTTCTTT
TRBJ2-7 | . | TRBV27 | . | CASSFTGTYEQYF | TGTGCCAGCAGTTTTACAGGTACCTACGAGCAGTACTTC
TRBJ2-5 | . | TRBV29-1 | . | CSVDGGRETQYF | TGCAGCGTTGATGGAGGAAGGGAGACCCAGTACTTC
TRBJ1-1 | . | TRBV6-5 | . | CALGGIVCTEAFF | TGTGCCTTGGGGGGTATCGTTTGCACTGAAGCTTTCTTT
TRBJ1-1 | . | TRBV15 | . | CATSGWGGRVNTEAFF | TGTGCCACCAGCGGATGGGGGGGCAGAGTGAACACTGAAGCTTTCTTT
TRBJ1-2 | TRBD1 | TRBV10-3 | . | CAISENRGLTF | TGTGCCATCAGTGAGAACAGGGGCCTGACCTTC
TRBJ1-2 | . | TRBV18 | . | CASSLQGDYGYTF | TGTGCCAGCTCACTGCAGGGCGACTATGGCTACACCTTC
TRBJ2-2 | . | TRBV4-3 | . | CASSQEAGAGGELFF | TGCGCCAGCAGCCAAGAGGCAGGGGCGGGCGGGGAGCTGTTTTTT
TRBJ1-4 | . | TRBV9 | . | CASSARQGNEKLFF | TGTGCCAGCAGCGCGAGACAAGGAAATGAAAAACTGTTTTTT
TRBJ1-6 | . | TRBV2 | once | CASSVRGARDNSPLHF | TGTGCCAGCAGTGTACGGGGGGCGCGCGATAATTCACCCCTCCACTTT
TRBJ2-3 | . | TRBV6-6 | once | CASSAGTLSRPDTQYF | TGTGCCAGCAGTGCCGGGACTCTTTCACGGCCAGATACGCAGTATTTT
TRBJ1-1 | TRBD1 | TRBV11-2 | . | CASSSRQGAGRSEAFF | TGTGCCAGCAGCTCCAGACAGGGGGCGGGTCGCTCTGAAGCTTTCTTT
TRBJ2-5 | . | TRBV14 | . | CASSILAQETQYF | TGTGCCAGCAGCATCCTAGCCCAAGAGACCCAGTACTTC
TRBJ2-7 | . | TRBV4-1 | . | CASSQVGSYEQYF | TGCGCCAGCAGCCAAGTCGGCTCCTACGAGCAGTACTTC
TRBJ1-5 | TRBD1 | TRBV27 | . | CASSLSGGPQPQHF | TGTGCCAGCAGTTTATCAGGGGGCCCTCAGCCCCAGCATTTT
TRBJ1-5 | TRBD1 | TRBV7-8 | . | CASSPRRDRDRYSNQPQHF | TGTGCCAGCAGCCCCCGGAGGGACAGGGACCGATATAGCAATCAGCCCCAGCATTTT
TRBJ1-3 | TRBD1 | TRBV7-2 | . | CASSHPQGNTIYF | TGTGCCAGCAGTCATCCACAGGGGAACACCATATATTTT